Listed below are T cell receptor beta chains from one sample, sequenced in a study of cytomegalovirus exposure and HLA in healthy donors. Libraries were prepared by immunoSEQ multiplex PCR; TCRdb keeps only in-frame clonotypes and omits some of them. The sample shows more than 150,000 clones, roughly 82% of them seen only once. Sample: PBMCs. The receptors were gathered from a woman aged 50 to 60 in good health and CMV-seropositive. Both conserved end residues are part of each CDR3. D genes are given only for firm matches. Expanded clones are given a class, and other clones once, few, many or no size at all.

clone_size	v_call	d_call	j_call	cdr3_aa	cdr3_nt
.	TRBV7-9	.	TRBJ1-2	CASSLGGHGYGYTF	TGTGCCAGCAGCTTAGGGGGGCACGGCTATGGCTACACCTTC
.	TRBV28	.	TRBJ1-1	CASSLGQGLVAFF	TGTGCCAGCAGTTTGGGTCAGGGGCTGGTGGCTTTCTTT
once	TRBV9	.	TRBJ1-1	CASSGYSAGVASF	TGTGCCAGCAGCGGCTACAGTGCAGGGGTAGCTTCCTTT
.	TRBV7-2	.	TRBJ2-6	CASSFTGPGANVLTF	TGTGCCAGCAGCTTCACAGGGCCAGGGGCCAACGTCCTGACTTTC
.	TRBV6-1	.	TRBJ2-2	CASSEGVTSRGELFF	TGTGCCAGCAGTGAAGGAGTGACTAGTCGCGGGGAGCTGTTTTTT
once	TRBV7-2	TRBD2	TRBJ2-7	CASSEGGGDPYEQYF	TGTGCCAGCAGCGAAGGCGGGGGGGACCCCTACGAGCAGTACTTC
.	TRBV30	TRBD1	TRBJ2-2	CAWSVRSFGQGYTGELFF	TGTGCCTGGAGTGTAAGGTCGTTTGGACAGGGATACACCGGGGAGCTGTTTTTT
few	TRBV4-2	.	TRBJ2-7	CASSLGVEELSEQYF	TGTGCCAGCAGCCTTGGAGTCGAGGAATTAAGCGAGCAGTACTTC
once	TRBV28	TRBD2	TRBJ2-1	CASSLLGGGARSNEQFF	TGTGCCAGCAGTTTGCTTGGCGGGGGGGCTCGCTCTAATGAGCAGTTCTTC
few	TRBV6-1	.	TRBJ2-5	CASRQGLGGETQYF	TGTGCCAGCAGGCAAGGATTGGGGGGTGAGACCCAGTACTTC
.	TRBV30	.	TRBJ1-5	CAWSVGEGPQHF	TGTGCCTGGAGTGTGGGGGAGGGGCCCCAGCATTTT
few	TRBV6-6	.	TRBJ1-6	CASREPGGSPLHF	TGTGCCAGCAGAGAGCCGGGGGGTTCACCCCTCCACTTT
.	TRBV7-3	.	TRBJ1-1	CASSLGGAAFF	TGTGCCAGCAGCTTGGGGGGGGCGGCTTTCTTT
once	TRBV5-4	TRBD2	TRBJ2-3	CASSSGVAGGLTDTQYF	TGTGCCAGCAGCTCCGGGGTCGCGGGGGGGCTCACAGATACGCAGTATTTT
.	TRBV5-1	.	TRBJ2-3	CASSLEVRGGKDTQYF	TGCGCCAGCAGCTTGGAGGTCAGGGGAGGGAAAGATACGCAGTATTTT
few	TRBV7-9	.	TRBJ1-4	CASSLVGTPNEKLFF	TGTGCCAGCAGCTTAGTCGGGACACCTAATGAAAAACTGTTTTTT
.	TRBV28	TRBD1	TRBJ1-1	CASSSGTAVNTEAFF	TGTGCCAGCAGTTCGGGGACAGCGGTGAACACTGAAGCTTTCTTT
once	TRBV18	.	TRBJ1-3	CASSQLDSGSGNTIYF	TGTGCCAGCTCACAGCTGGACTCCGGCTCTGGAAACACCATATATTTT